The T cell receptor beta chain described here comes from a study of OX40 agonist ivuxolimab in advanced cancers. Study as a whole: The patients' treatment was ivuxolimab, an agonistic anti-OX40 (CD134) antibody. Averaging roughly 60 years in age, with a range of roughly 20 to 80, the cohort was around 83% male. General observations from the study: Determination of antigen specificity was not performed for the expanded peripheral T cells. Averaged across samples, CD8+ T cells carried more expanded clones than CD4+ did.

Notes on this clone: Its antigen remains unknown.

Trimming removed 7 bases from V and 5 bases from J, with 12 bases in between. Per germline, CDR1 MNHEY and CDR2 SVGAGI. This CDR3 spans 13 amino acids. Method: immunoSEQ multiplex PCR; TCRdb's copy keeps in-frame clones and lacks some. The profile shows about 48,000 clones, around 79% of them singletons. The sequenced sample was CD4+ or CD8+ T cells sorted from blood, obtained in a trial of the OX40 agonist ivuxolimab. The V call is TRBV6-5, the J call TRBJ2-1; the D gene could be TRBD1 or TRBD2 (6 bases each). The origin of this receptor is an adult with an advanced solid tumor such as melanoma, head and neck, liver or kidney cancer. As DNA, the CDR3 is TGTGCCAGCACTCGGGGGCCTAACAATGAGCAGTTCTTC. Protein: CASTRGPNNEQFF.